These 29 T cell receptor beta chains were all obtained from the same sample, sequenced in a study of regulatory T cells in long-lasting Graves disease. Regarding time point: persistent/refractory GD, antithyroid drugs over 5 years with positive TRAb. There was RNA extracted from PBMCs, and the TCR library was made from it. Through Arm-PCR of CDR3 regions and iRepertoire HTBI primers, TCR beta libraries were built. MiXCR was run by TCRdb on the multiplex PCR reads, yielding one entry per CDR3 protein. The data hold a few hundred thousand distinct CDR3 sequences, with about 25% observed a single time. The sample consisted of peripheral blood mononuclear cells (PBMCs), taken when the disease was refractory, from a patient treated with antithyroid drugs. The receptors come from a female donor with Graves disease.

The genes are TRBV30 and TRBJ2-4, with TRBD2 matching over 10 bases. In germline, CDR1 is GTSNPN, CDR2 SVGIG (reference sequence). This CDR3 contains 18 residues. The V segment lost 0 bases and the J segment 1 base; nucleotides outside the gene matches: 9. CDR3 sequence (DNA): TGTGCCTGGAGTGTACTAGCGGGGACCCCGTGGGCCAAAAACATTCAGTACTTC. Protein: CAWSVLAGTPWAKNIQYF.

The chain couples TRBV12-3 or TRBV12-4 to TRBJ2-7; no definite D call. The V end was cut by 5 bases, the J end by 5 bases, with 13 bases between. The CDR3 runs 13 residues. CDR3 sequence reads: CASSTSSVHEQYF. The CDR3 bases are TGTGCCAGCAGTACGTCATCAGTGCACGAGCAGTACTTC.

The V gene is TRBV25-1, the J gene TRBJ1-1; D remains unclear. V dropped 0 bases and J dropped 4 bases, with 6 bases sitting between them. Germline V gene sequence: CDR1 MGHDK, CDR2 SYGVNS. The CDR3 runs 13 residues. The CDR3 bases are TGTGCCAGCAGTGAATACGGGGTCACTGAAGCTTTCTTT. This encodes CASSEYGVTEAFF.

This clonotype was detected many times. The rearrangement links TRBV27 to TRBJ2-5; 7 bases line up with TRBD1. V lost 7 bases to trimming and J lost 5 bases; unmatched junction nucleotides: 13. Germline CDR1 is MNHEY and CDR2 is SMNVEV (reference sequence). The CDR3 runs 15 residues. For the CDR3, the DNA is TGTGCCAGCACTACGGACAAGGGGGCTCGGGAGACCCAGTACTTC. It yields the protein CASTTDKGARETQYF.

This clonotype appeared many times. This rearrangement joins TRBV2 to TRBJ1-1, with 9 bases matching TRBD1. The CDR3 is 13 residues long. Germline V CDR1 and CDR2: SNHLY, FYNNEI. V dropped 8 bases and J dropped 2; count of bases not matched to a gene: 3. The CDR3 protein is CASADRGNTEAFF. The CDR3 coding sequence is TGTGCCAGCGCGGACAGGGGTAACACTGAAGCTTTCTTT.

This chain links TRBV7-3 with TRBJ1-3; D might be TRBD1 (6 bases). The CDR3 runs to 15 residues. Trimming took off 1 base at V and 2 bases at J, with 9 bases between the two ends. Germline lookup yields CDR1 SGHTA and CDR2 FQGTGA. The CDR3 reads CASSLRGQTGNTIYF. The CDR3 DNA reads as TGTGCCAGCAGCTTAAGGGGGCAGACTGGAAACACCATATATTTT.

This chain uses TRBV7-9 with TRBJ1-5; maybe TRBD1 (5 bases). Germline V lookup: CDR1 SEHNR, CDR2 FQNEAQ (reference sequence). This CDR3 is 15 amino acids long. The ends were cut back, 4 bases at V and 2 bases at J, with 12 bases in the middle. The CDR3 sequence: CASSSGLHGNQPQHF. The CDR3 DNA is TGTGCCAGCAGCTCGGGACTTCACGGCAATCAGCCCCAGCATTTT.

This clonotype was counted at least ten times. In DNA form, the CDR3 reads TGTGCCAGCGGCCCGGGACAGGGGAGCTATGGCTACACCTTC. Encoded protein: CASGPGQGSYGYTF. V is TRBV2 and J is TRBJ1-2, with 10 bases that match TRBD1. V shed 8 bases and J 4 bases; nucleotides not matched to a gene: 7. Germline V gene lookup returns CDR1 SNHLY and CDR2 FYNNEI. CDR3 length equals 14 residues.

This clonotype occurred many times. The chain carries TRBV6-1 and TRBJ2-5; D perhaps matches TRBD1 (6 bases). The CDR3 has 12 amino acids. Trimming took 6 bases from V and 2 from J, leaving 7 bases between them. The germline CDR1 and CDR2 sequences are MNHNS and SASEGT. CDR3: CASRDRQETQYF. CDR3 DNA: TGTGCCAGCAGGGACAGACAAGAGACCCAGTACTTC.

V is TRBV7-3 and J is TRBJ2-1; 8 bases are shared with TRBD1. The V and J ends lost 5 bases and 2 bases, in that order; junction bases with no gene match: 11. There are 17 residues in the CDR3. Germline CDR1 and CDR2: SGHTA and FQGTGA. The CDR3, as DNA: TGTGCCAGCAGCCCCCAGATTCAACAGGGGGCCTACAATGAGCAGTTCTTC. Translating it yields CASSPQIQQGAYNEQFF.

V usage is TRBV4-2 and J usage is TRBJ2-5, with 14 bases matching TRBD2. Germline V gene lookup returns CDR1 LGHNA and CDR2 YNFKEQ. V was pared by 0 bases and J by 1 base, with 4 bases of the junction left unmatched. The CDR3 contains 18 residues. CDR3 nucleotide sequence: TGTGCCAGCAGCCAAGAGGGGGGACTAGCGGGGGCCCAAGAGACCCAGTACTTC. It is translated as CASSQEGGLAGAQETQYF.

This clonotype was detected only a few times. The chain combines TRBV7-9 with TRBJ1-2; TRBD1 matches at 10 bases. Trimming cost V 1 base and J 0 bases; bases outside gene matches: 2. CDR3 length: 16 amino acids. Germline assignment: CDR1 SEHNR and CDR2 FQNEAQ (reference sequence). The CDR3 bases are TGTGCCAGCAGCTTAGGAGGGACAGGGGCTAACTATGGCTACACCTTC. Its translation: CASSLGGTGANYGYTF.

This clonotype was recorded at least ten times. This sequence joins TRBV12-3 or TRBV12-4 and TRBJ2-5, with 7 positions matching TRBD1. This CDR3 contains 13 residues. With 8 bases clipped from V and 2 bases from J, the junction kept 5 bases outside the gene matches. The CDR3 DNA reads as TGTGCCAGCCGGGGACAGAATCAAGAGACCCAGTACTTC. This translates into CASRGQNQETQYF.

This clonotype was seen ten or more times. The J gene is TRBJ1-2, the V gene TRBV12-3 or TRBV12-4; D call uncertain. This CDR3 is built from 14 residues. V shed 4 bases and J shed 6 bases, with 15 bases lying between them. As DNA, the CDR3 is TGTGCCAGCAGTTCGGACCGGGAAATACATGGCTACACCTTC. Translation: CASSSDREIHGYTF.

This clonotype was detected only a few times. A much bigger clone sits one base away, suggesting this may be a read error. The chain has TRBV28 and TRBJ2-7, with 12 nucleotides matching TRBD2. This CDR3 spans 16 amino acids. CDR1 and CDR2 (germline): MDHEN, SYDVKM. The CDR3 region is CVSSLLGTSGFYEQYF. The CDR3 DNA reads TGTGTCAGCAGTTTACTGGGGACTAGCGGGTTCTACGAGCAGTACTTC.

In this sample, this clonotype turned up many times. The chain has TRBV11-2 and TRBJ1-5, with D perhaps TRBD1 (5 bases). Germline CDR1 reads SGHAT; CDR2 reads FQNNGV. V was trimmed by 0 bases and J by 6 bases, leaving 12 bases between them. The CDR3 has 15 residues. The DNA for the CDR3 is TGTGCCAGCAGCTTAGATCAGGGTATGGGTCAGCCCCAGCATTTT. Translated: CASSLDQGMGQPQHF.

This chain uses TRBV19 with TRBJ1-5; D might be TRBD1 (5 bases). The CDR3 is 17 residues long. Germline CDR1 is LNHDA and CDR2 is SQIVND (reference sequence). V dropped 5 bases and J dropped 6 bases, with 23 bases sitting between them. The CDR3, as DNA: TGTGCCAGTAGTGGACGGCGGGGGAAGGACACGGGTCAGCCCCAGCATTTT. Translated, it gives CASSGRRGKDTGQPQHF.

At least ten counts were recorded for this clonotype. This rearrangement joins TRBV6-2 or TRBV6-3 to TRBJ2-7, with D possibly TRBD2 on 5 matching bases. Germline values: CDR1 MNHEY, CDR2 SVGEGT. Trimming left V 2 bases short and J 3 bases short, with 17 bases between. The length of the CDR3 is 16 residues. CDR3 in amino acids: CASSYDGQAGSYEQYF. CDR3 nucleotides: TGTGCCAGCAGTTACGACGGGCAGGCTGGGAGCTACGAGCAGTACTTC.

This clonotype was seen a handful of times. V and J are TRBV20-1 and TRBJ2-3; possibly TRBD2 for D (5 bases). The germline CDR1 and CDR2 sequences are DFQATT and SNEGSKA (reference sequence). The V end lost 3 bases, the J end lost 4 bases, and 11 bases lay between the germline ends. The CDR3 extends over 13 amino acids. The CDR3 DNA sequence: TGCAGTGCTAGTCTGGGAGTTTCAGATACGCAGTATTTT. Translating gives CSASLGVSDTQYF.

The chain recombines TRBV7-9 with TRBJ2-2; no clear D gene. The CDR3 spans 14 residues. Germline CDR1 is SEHNR and CDR2 is FQNEAQ (reference sequence). The V end lost 5 bases, the J end lost 7 bases, and 14 bases lay between the germline ends. The CDR3 sequence is CASSRTGLGGELFF. DNA for the CDR3: TGTGCCAGCAGCCGGACGGGCTTGGGCGGGGAGCTGTTTTTT.

On this clonotype: At one end, the junction sequence differs from germline, possibly due to a read error. V gene TRBV20-1 combines with J gene TRBJ2-5, with TRBD2 matching over 10 bases. Germline V gene data show CDR1 as DFQATT and CDR2 as SNEGSKA (reference sequence). The CDR3 contains 17 residues. CDR3 sequence (DNA): TGCAGTGCCCCTCGAGCGGGAGGGCCCCTCGTAAAAGAGAGCCAGTACTTC. Translation: CSAPRAGGPLVKESQYF.

V usage is TRBV6-1 and J usage is TRBJ2-1, with 7 bases that match TRBD2. The CDR3 spans 15 residues. Trimming removed 7 bases from V and 2 bases from J; junction bases left unmatched: 8. Germline CDR1 reads MNHNS; CDR2 reads SASEGT. The CDR3 reads CASILLADPYNEQFF. Written as DNA, the CDR3 is TGTGCCAGCATCCTTCTAGCGGACCCCTACAATGAGCAGTTCTTC.

The DNA of the CDR3 is TGTGCCAGCAGCCGTCTGGGCCTAGTGGACACCGGGGAGCTGTTTTTT. Protein product: CASSRLGLVDTGELFF. The genes are TRBV11-2 and TRBJ2-2; no clear D gene. Germline CDR1 reads SGHAT; CDR2 reads FQNNGV. V was cut by 5 bases and J by 3 bases, with 16 bases left in between. The CDR3 spans 16 residues.

The chain joins TRBV12-3 or TRBV12-4 to TRBJ1-4; 7 bases map to TRBD1. Trimming at V came to 6 bases and at J to 4 bases, leaving 11 bases not matched to a gene. This CDR3 has 16 amino acids. In DNA, the CDR3 is TGTGCCAGCAGCAAGCGAGGGGGCGCGGGTAATGAAAAACTGTTTTTT. Translated: CASSKRGGAGNEKLFF.

This chain joins TRBV28 and TRBJ2-5; 9 positions agree with TRBD1. The DNA end is more similar to TRBJ2-1, so the J call may be wrong. This CDR3 contains 15 residues. Germline CDR1 reads MDHEN; CDR2 reads SYDVKM. CDR3 nucleotides: TGTGCCAGCACTGGGGGAGGACAGGGGACGGATGAGCAGTTCTTC. Amino acid sequence: CASTGGGQGTDEQFF.

This chain connects TRBV9 to TRBJ2-4; D gene ambiguous. Trimming pared 0 bases from V and 8 bases from J, leaving 15 bases between. Germline V CDR1 and CDR2: SGDLS, YYNGEE. The CDR3 sequence is 15 residues long. CDR3 DNA: TGTGCCAGCAGCGTAGGTGCGGACCGGGCGGACATTCAGTACTTC. This translates into CASSVGADRADIQYF.

V gene TRBV7-2 combines with J gene TRBJ2-7; 8 nucleotides match TRBD1. The ends lost 2 bases at V and 6 bases at J; junction bases unmatched: 9. This CDR3 has 15 residues. Germline loops: CDR1 SGHTA, CDR2 FQGNSA. CDR3 sequence (DNA): TGTGCCAGCAGCTTACAGACAGGGGTGTCACGCGAGCAGTACTTC. It yields the protein CASSLQTGVSREQYF.

Many counts were recorded for this clonotype. This chain joins TRBV12-3 or TRBV12-4 and TRBJ2-7; weak D call: TRBD2 (5 bases). This CDR3 comprises 17 residues. Trimming removed 3 bases from V and 10 bases from J, with 28 bases in between. This CDR3 reads CASSFWLPLRVDFLQYF. For the CDR3, the DNA is TGTGCCAGCAGTTTCTGGCTACCGTTGAGGGTTGATTTTCTTCAGTACTTC.

The rearrangement joins TRBV5-1 to TRBJ1-1; 8 bases agree with TRBD1. V trimming: 0 bases; J trimming: 6 bases; junction bases outside the gene matches: 1. The germline V gene has CDR1 SGHRS and CDR2 YFSETQ. The CDR3 is 13 residues long. The CDR3 spells CASSLVQGAEAFF. CDR3 nucleotides: TGCGCCAGCAGCTTGGTACAGGGGGCTGAAGCTTTCTTT.